This T cell receptor beta chain was captured by sequencing in a study of T cells after posttransplantation cyclophosphamide. Findings and caveats of the study: After PTCy, TRB diversity resembled that of CNI/methotrexate controls.

The method was immunoSEQ multiplex PCR; TCRdb's version includes in-frame clones alone and lacks a portion of them. The top ten clones hold 0.1% to 0.15% of a sample with about 21,000 clones, roughly 98% of them seen once. CDR3 length: 13 amino acids. Germline-derived CDR1 and CDR2 are MNHEY and SVGAGI. Trimming removed 8 bases at V and 4 bases at J, with 14 bases between. The naive gate required viable CD3+CD4+ or CD3+CD8+ cells with CCR7+CD45RA+CD45RO-CD95-CD27+CD28+ phenotype. Comment on this clone: Its antigen is currently unknown.

The specimen sequenced was naive CD8+ T cells sorted from PBMCs. The chain uses TRBV6-5 and TRBJ1-2, with D possibly being TRBD1 (5 bases). The clonotype was recovered from a man aged 35-49 years in good health, CMV-negative, and a related stem cell transplant donor. Here the CDR3 DNA reads TGTGCCAGCGACAGACAGCTTCTCTATGGCTACACCTTC. Translated, it gives CASDRQLLYGYTF.